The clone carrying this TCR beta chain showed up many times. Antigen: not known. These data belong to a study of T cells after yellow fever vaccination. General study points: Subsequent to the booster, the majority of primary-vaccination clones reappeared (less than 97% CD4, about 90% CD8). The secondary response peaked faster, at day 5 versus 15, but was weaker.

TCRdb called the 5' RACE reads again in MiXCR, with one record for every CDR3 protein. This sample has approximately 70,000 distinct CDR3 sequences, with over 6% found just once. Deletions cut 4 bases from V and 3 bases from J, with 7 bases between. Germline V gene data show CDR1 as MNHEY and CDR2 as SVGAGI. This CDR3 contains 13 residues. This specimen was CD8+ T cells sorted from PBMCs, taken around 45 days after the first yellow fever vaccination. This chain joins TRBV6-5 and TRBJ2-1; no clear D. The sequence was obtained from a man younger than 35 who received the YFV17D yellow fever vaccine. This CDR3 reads CASSLNNYNEQFF. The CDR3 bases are TGTGCCAGCAGTTTAAACAACTACAATGAGCAGTTCTTC.